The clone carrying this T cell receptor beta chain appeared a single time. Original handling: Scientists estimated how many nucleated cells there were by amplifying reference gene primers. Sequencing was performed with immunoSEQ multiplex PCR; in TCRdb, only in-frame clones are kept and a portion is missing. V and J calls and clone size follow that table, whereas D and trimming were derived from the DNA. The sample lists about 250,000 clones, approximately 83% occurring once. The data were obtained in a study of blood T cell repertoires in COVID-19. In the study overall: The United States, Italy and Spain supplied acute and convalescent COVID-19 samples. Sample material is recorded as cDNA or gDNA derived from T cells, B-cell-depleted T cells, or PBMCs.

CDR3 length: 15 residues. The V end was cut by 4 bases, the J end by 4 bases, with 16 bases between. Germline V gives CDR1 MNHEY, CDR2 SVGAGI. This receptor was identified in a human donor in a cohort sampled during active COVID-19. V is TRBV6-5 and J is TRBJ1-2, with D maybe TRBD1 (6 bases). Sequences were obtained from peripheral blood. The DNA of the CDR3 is TGTGCCAGCAGTTCAGAGGGGGGGGTGAGCTATGGCTACACCTTC. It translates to CASSSEGGVSYGYTF.